This TCR beta chain was captured in a study of Ad26.COV2.S vaccination and SARS-CoV-2 variants. Overall study context: Intramuscularly, Ad26.COV2.S was given either once or twice, 56 days apart.

Trimming left V 0 bases short and J 2 bases short, with 12 bases between. Germline V gene sequence: CDR1 SGDLS, CDR2 YYNGEE. The CDR3 consists of 15 residues. Treatment described: roughly 20 received Ad26.COV2.S at low or high dose, single or two shots; roughly five received placebo; per-sample allocation not given. The investigators took samples on day 63 after the first vaccine or placebo injection. Profiled with immunoSEQ multiplex PCR; TCRdb holds only in-frame clones, not every one. The repertoire has 350,000 to 400,000 clones, 89% of them found once; the top ten carry around 1.9%. The V and J genes are TRBV9 and TRBJ2-7; the D gene is possibly TRBD2 (7 bases). This clonotype was sampled from a person aged 18-65 years who received the Ad26.COV2.S COVID-19 vaccine or a placebo. The sequences come from peripheral blood, collected in a trial of Ad26.COV2.S vaccine versus placebo. The CDR3 spells CASSVGVGGAYEQYF. CDR3 DNA: TGTGCCAGCAGCGTAGGTGTAGGGGGGGCCTACGAGCAGTACTTC.